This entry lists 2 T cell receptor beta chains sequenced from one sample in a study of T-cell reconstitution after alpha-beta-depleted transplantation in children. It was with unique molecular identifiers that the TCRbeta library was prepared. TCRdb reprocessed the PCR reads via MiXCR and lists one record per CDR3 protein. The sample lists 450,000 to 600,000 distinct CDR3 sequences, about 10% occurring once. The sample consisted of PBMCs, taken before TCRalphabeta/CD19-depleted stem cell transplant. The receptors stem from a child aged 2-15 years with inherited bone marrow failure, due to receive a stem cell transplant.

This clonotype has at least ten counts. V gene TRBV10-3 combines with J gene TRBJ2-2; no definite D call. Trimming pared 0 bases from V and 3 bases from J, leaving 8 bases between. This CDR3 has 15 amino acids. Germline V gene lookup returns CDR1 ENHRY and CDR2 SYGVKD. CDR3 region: CAISESRTHTGELFF. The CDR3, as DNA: TGTGCCATCAGTGAGTCGAGGACCCACACCGGGGAGCTGTTTTTT.

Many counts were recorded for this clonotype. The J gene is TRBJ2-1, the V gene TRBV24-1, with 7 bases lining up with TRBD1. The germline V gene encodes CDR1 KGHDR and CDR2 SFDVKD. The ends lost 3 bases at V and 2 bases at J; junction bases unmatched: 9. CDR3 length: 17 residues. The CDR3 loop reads CATSDIRDRKTYNEQFF. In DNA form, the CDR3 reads TGTGCCACCAGTGATATCCGGGACAGAAAGACCTACAATGAGCAGTTCTTC.